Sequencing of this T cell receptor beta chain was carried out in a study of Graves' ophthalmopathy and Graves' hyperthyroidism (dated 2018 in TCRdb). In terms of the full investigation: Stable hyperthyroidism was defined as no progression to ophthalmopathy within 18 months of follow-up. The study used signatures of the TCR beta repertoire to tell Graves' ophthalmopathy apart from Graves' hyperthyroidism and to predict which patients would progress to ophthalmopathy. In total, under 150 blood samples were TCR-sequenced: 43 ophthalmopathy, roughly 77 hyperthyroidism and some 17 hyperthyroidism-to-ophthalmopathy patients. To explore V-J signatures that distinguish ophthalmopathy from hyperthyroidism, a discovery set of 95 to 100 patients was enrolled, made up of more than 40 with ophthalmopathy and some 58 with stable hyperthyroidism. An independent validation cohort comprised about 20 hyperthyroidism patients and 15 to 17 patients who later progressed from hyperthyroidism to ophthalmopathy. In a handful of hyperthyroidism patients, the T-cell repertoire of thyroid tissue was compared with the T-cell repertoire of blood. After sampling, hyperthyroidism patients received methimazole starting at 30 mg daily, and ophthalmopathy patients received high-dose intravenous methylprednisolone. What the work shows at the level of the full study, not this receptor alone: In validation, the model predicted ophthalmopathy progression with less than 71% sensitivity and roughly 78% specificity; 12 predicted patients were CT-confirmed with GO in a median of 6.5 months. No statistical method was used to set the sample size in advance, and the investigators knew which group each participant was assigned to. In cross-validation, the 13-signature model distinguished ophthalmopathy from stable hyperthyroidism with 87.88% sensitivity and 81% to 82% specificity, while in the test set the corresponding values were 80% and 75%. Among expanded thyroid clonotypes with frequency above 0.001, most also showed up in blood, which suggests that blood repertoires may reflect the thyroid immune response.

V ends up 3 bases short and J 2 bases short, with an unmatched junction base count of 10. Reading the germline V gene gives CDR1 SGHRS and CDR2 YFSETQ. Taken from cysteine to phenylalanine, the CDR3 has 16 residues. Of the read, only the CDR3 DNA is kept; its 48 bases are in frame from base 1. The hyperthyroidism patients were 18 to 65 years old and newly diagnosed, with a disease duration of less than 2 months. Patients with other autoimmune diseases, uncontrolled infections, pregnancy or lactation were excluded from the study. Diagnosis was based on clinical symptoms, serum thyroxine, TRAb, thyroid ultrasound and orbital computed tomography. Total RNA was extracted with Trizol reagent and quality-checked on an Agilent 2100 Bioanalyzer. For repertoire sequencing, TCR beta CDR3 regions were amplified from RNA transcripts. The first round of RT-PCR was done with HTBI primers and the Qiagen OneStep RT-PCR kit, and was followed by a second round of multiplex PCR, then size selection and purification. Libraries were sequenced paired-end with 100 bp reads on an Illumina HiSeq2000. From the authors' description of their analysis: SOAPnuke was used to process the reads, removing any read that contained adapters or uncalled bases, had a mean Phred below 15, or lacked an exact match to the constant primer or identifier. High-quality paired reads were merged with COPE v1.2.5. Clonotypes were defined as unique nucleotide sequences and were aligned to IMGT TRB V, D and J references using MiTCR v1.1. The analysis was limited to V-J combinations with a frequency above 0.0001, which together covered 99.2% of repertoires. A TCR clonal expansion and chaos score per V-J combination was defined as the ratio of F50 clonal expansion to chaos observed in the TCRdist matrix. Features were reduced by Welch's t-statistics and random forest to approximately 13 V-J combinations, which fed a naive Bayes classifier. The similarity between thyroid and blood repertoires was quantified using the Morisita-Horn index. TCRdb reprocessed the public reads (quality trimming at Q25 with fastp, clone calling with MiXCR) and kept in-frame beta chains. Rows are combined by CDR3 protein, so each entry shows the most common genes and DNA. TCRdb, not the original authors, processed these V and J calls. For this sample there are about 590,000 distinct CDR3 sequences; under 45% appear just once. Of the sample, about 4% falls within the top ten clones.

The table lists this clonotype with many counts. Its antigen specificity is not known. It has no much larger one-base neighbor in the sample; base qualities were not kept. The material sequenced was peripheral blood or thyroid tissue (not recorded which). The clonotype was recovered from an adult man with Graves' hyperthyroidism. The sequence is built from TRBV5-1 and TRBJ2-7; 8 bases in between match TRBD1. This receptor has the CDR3 CASSSPRDRTPYEQYF. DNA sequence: TGCGCCAGCAGCTCCCCCCGGGACAGGACCCCCTACGAGCAGTACTTC.